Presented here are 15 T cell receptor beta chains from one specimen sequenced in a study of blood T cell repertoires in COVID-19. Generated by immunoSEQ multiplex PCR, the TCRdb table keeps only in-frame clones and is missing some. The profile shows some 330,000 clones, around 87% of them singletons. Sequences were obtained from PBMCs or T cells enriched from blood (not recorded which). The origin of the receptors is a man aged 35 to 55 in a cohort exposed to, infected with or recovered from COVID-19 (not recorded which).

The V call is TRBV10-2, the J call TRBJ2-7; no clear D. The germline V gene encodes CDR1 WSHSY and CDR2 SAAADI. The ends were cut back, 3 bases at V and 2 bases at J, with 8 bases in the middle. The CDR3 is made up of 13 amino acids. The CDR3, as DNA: TGCGCCAGCAGTGACTCTCCCGCCTACGAGCAGTACTTC. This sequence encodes CASSDSPAYEQYF.

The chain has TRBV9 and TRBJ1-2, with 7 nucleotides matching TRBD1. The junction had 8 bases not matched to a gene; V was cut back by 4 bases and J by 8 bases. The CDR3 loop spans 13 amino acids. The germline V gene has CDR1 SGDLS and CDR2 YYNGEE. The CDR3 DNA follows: TGTGCCAGCAGCCTCACAGGGGACAAGGGCTACACCTTC. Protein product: CASSLTGDKGYTF.

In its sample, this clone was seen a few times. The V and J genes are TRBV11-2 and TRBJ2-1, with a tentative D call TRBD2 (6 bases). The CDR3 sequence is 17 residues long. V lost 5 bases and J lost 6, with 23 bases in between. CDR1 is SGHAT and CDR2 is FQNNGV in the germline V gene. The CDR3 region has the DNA TGTGCCAGCAGCAAAGCGGGCGGGTCCCTCTTGCTCAATGAGCAGTTCTTC. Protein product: CASSKAGGSLLLNEQFF.

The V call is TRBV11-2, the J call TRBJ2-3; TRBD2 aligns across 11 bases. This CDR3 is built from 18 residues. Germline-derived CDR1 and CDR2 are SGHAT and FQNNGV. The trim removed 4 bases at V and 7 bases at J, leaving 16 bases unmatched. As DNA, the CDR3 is TGTGCCAGCAGCTCGTCCTCCGCCTTAGCGGGAGGGCGGAATACGCAGTATTTT. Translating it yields CASSSSSALAGGRNTQYF.

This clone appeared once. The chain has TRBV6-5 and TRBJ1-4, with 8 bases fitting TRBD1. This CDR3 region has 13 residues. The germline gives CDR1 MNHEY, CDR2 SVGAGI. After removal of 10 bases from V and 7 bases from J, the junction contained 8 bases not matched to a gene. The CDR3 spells CATQTGAREKLFF. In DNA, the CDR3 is TGTGCCACCCAGACAGGGGCGCGTGAAAAACTGTTTTTT.

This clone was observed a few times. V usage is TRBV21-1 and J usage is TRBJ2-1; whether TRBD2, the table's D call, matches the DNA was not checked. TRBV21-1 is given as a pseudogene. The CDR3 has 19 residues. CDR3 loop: CASSSRLAGNYSSYNEQFF. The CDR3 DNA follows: TGTGCCAGCAGCAGTAGACTAGCGGGAAATTACAGCTCCTACAATGAGCAGTTCTTC.

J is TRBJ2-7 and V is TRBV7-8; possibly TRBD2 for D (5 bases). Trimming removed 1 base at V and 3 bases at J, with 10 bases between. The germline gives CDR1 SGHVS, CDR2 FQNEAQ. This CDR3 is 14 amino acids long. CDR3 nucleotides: TGTGCCAGCAGCTTAGTTCCGGGAATCTACGAGCAGTACTTC. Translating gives CASSLVPGIYEQYF. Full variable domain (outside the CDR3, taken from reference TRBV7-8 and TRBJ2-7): GAGVSQSPRYKVAKRGQDVALRCDPISGHVSLFWYQQALGQGPEFLTYFQNEAQLDKSGLPSDRFFAERPEGSVSTLKIQRTQQEDSAVYLCASSLVPGIYEQYFGPGTRLTVT.

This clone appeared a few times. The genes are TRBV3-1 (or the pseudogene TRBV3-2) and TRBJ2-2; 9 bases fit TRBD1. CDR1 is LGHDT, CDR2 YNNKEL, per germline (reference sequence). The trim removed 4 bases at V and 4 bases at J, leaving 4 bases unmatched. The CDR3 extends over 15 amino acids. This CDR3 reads CASSLQGALTGELFF. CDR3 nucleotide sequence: TGTGCCAGCAGCCTACAGGGGGCGCTCACCGGGGAGCTGTTTTTT.

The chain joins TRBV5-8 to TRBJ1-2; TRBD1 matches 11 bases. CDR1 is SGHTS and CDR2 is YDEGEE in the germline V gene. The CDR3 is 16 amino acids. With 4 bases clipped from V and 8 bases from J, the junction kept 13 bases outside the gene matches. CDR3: CASSPFIGQGARGYTF. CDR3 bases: TGTGCCAGCAGCCCATTCATCGGACAGGGGGCTCGGGGCTACACCTTC. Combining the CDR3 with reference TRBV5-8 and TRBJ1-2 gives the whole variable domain EAGVTQSPTHLIKTRGQQATLRCSPISGHTSVYWYQQALGLGLQFLLWYDEGEERNRGNFPPRFSGRQFPNYSSELNVNALELEDSALYLCASSPFIGQGARGYTFGSGTRLTVV.

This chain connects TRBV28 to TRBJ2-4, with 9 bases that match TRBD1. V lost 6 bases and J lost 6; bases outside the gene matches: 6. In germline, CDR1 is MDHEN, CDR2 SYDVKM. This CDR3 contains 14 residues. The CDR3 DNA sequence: TGTGCCAGCAGGGGGACAGGGCGCGGAAACATTCAGTACTTC. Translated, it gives CASRGTGRGNIQYF.

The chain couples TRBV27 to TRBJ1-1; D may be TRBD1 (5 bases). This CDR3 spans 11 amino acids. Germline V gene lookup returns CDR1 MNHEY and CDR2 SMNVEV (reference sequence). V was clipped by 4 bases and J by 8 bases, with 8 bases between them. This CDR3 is CASSWGVEAFF. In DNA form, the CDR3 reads TGTGCCAGCAGTTGGGGGGTAGAAGCTTTCTTT.

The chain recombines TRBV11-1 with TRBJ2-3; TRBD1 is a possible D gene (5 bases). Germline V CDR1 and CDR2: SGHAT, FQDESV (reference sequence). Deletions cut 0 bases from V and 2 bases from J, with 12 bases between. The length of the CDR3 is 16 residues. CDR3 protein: CASSLAASGNTDTQYF. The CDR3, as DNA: TGTGCCAGCAGCTTAGCGGCTTCAGGGAACACAGATACGCAGTATTTT.

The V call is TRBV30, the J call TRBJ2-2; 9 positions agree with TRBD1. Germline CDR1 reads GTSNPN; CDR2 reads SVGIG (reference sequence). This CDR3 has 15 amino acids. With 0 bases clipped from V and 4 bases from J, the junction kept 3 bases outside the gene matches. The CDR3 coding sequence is TGTGCCTGGAGTGTCAGGGACAGGGTCACCGGGGAGCTGTTTTTT. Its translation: CAWSVRDRVTGELFF.

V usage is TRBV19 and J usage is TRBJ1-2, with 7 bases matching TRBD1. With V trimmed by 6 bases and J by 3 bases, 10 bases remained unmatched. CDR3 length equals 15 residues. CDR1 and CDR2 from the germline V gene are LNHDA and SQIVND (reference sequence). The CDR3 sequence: CASRLAGQTYYGYTF. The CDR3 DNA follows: TGTGCCAGTAGACTGGCGGGACAGACATACTATGGCTACACCTTC.

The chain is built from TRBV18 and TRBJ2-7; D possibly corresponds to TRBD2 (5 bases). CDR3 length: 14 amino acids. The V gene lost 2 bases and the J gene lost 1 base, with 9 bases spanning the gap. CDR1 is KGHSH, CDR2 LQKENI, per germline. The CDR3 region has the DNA TGTGCCAGCTCACCAAGCGGCCGTTCCTACGAGCAGTACTTC. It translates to CASSPSGRSYEQYF. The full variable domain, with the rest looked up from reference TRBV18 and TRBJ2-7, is NAGVMQNPRHLVRRRGQEARLRCSPMKGHSHVYWYRQLPEEGLKFMVYLQKENIIDESGMPKERFSAEFPKEGPSILRIQQVVRGDSAAYFCASSPSGRSYEQYFGPGTRLTVT.